A single sample gave rise to the 26 T cell receptor beta chains below, sequenced in a study of radiotherapy plus CTLA-4 blockade in lung cancer. Produced via immunoSEQ multiplex PCR; TCRdb's table is partial and in-frame only. The sample lists about 98,000 clones; 75% to 85% were seen once. Sequencing was performed on peripheral blood, taken from a patient treated with radiotherapy plus ipilimumab. These receptors came from a human donor with non-small cell lung cancer who had a partial response to radiotherapy plus ipilimumab.

The V call is TRBV5-1, the J call TRBJ2-1; 8 bases align to TRBD1. The CDR3 covers 15 residues. Germline trimming cut 1 base from V and 5 bases from J; bases unmatched to any gene: 5. Germline CDR1 and CDR2: SGHRS and YFSETQ. CDR3 sequence (DNA): TGCGCCAGCAGCTTGAGGGACAGGAGCAACAATGAGCAGTTCTTC. Protein sequence: CASSLRDRSNNEQFF.

V gene TRBV6-1 combines with J gene TRBJ1-3; D may be TRBD1 (5 bases). CDR3 length: 13 amino acids. The germline CDR1 and CDR2 sequences are MNHNS and SASEGT. Trimming cost V 6 bases and J 0 bases, with 6 bases left between them. This chain's CDR3 is CASRDNSGNTIYF. The CDR3 region has the DNA TGTGCCAGCAGGGACAACTCTGGAAACACCATATATTTT.

The V call is TRBV5-5, the J call TRBJ1-2; D is unclear. The V gene's germline CDR1 is SGHKS and CDR2 YYEKEE (reference sequence). The CDR3 has 14 residues. V lost 0 bases and J lost 4, with 10 bases in between. The CDR3 sequence is CASSLELLLYGYTF. CDR3 DNA: TGTGCCAGCAGCTTGGAGCTTCTCCTCTATGGCTACACCTTC.

V and J are TRBV7-9 and TRBJ1-4, with 9 bases identical to TRBD1. The V segment lost 3 bases and the J segment 7 bases; nucleotides outside the gene matches: 3. Germline V gene lookup returns CDR1 SEHNR and CDR2 FQNEAQ (reference sequence). The CDR3 length is 14 residues. The CDR3 sequence: CASSLGQGGEKLFF. The CDR3 DNA is TGTGCCAGCAGCTTGGGACAGGGAGGTGAAAAACTGTTTTTT. Full variable domain (rest looked up from reference TRBV7-9 and TRBJ1-4): DTGVSQNPRHKITKRGQNVTFRCDPISEHNRLYWYRQTLGQGPEFLTYFQNEAQLEKSRLLSDRFSAERPKGSFSTLEIQRTEQGDSAMYLCASSLGQGGEKLFFGSGTQLSVL.

V gene TRBV28 combines with J gene TRBJ2-7; a possible D gene is TRBD1 (7 bases). This CDR3 is 15 amino acids long. Germline CDR1 and CDR2: MDHEN and SYDVKM. The V end lost 5 bases, the J end lost 2 bases, and 16 bases lay between the germline ends. CDR3 in amino acids: CASSGRDSYPYEQYF. Here the CDR3 DNA reads TGTGCCAGCAGTGGGCGGGACAGCTATCCCTACGAGCAGTACTTC. The full variable domain, its missing parts supplied by reference TRBV28 and TRBJ2-7, is DVKVTQSSRYLVKRTGEKVFLECVQDMDHENMFWYRQDPGLGLRLIYFSYDVKMKEKGDIPEGYSVSREKKERFSLILESASTNQTSMYLCASSGRDSYPYEQYFGPGTRLTVT.

The genes are TRBV28 and TRBJ1-2; 10 bases agree with TRBD1. This CDR3 region has 14 residues. The V gene's germline CDR1 is MDHEN and CDR2 SYDVKM. J was trimmed by 4 bases and V by 10 bases; bases with no gene match: 9. CDR3 sequence (DNA): TGTGCCACCACGGGGGACAGGGGACCCTATGGCTACACCTTC. Amino acids: CATTGDRGPYGYTF.

The chain carries TRBV5-4 and TRBJ1-2; D remains unclear. CDR3 length equals 16 residues. The V end lost 0 bases, the J end lost 3 bases, and 15 bases lay between the germline ends. The germline gives CDR1 SGHNT, CDR2 YYREEE (reference sequence). CDR3 sequence: CASSLALLAGDYGYTF. The CDR3 DNA reads TGTGCCAGCAGCTTGGCCCTCCTGGCCGGGGACTATGGCTACACCTTC.

The V gene is TRBV7-2, the J gene TRBJ2-2, with 8 bases matching TRBD2. After removal of 6 bases from V and 5 bases from J, the junction contained 8 bases not matched to a gene. In germline, CDR1 is SGHTA, CDR2 FQGNSA. The CDR3 is 15 amino acids. CDR3 sequence reads: CASSSSGRRTGELFF. The CDR3 DNA follows: TGTGCCAGCAGTTCGAGCGGGAGACGGACCGGGGAGCTGTTTTTT.

This clone was seen only a few times. The chain couples TRBV7-6 to TRBJ2-7; 11 bases map to TRBD2. Germline assignment: CDR1 SGHVS and CDR2 FNYEAQ. The CDR3 is 14 amino acids. J lost 4 bases, V lost 5 bases, and 4 bases had no gene match. CDR3 nucleotides: TGTGCCAGCAGCGCCGGGACTAGCGGATACGAGCAGTACTTC. This encodes CASSAGTSGYEQYF.

This chain joins TRBV7-8 and TRBJ1-2; D gene uncertain. This CDR3 has 14 residues. V dropped 5 bases and J dropped 6 bases, with 16 bases sitting between them. Germline CDR1 SGHVS, CDR2 FQNEAQ. The CDR3 sequence: CASSPEAGVDGYTF. For the CDR3, the DNA is TGTGCCAGCAGCCCAGAAGCGGGAGTAGATGGCTACACCTTC.

This chain connects TRBV21-1 to TRBJ2-7; no check of the table's D call, TRBD2, against the DNA was made. TRBV21-1 corresponds to a pseudogene. The CDR3 runs to 16 residues. The CDR3 DNA sequence: TGTGCCAGCAGCTCCCGGGACTGGGCGGCGTCATACGAGCAGTACTTC. It specifies CASSSRDWAASYEQYF.

Only one count was recorded for this clone. The V gene is TRBV29-1, the J gene TRBJ2-5; D is uncertain. Trimming took off 4 bases at V and 5 bases at J, with 11 bases between the two ends. CDR1 SQVTM and CDR2 ANQGSEA come from the germline V gene. CDR3 size: 12 residues. Here the CDR3 DNA reads TGCAGCGTTGTACGTGGCTCCGAGACCCAGTACTTC. Its translation is CSVVRGSETQYF.

V and J are TRBV6-1 and TRBJ2-7, with 7 bases aligning to TRBD2. Losses at the gene ends were 2 bases for V and 3 bases for J; bases not matched to a gene: 10. Germline lookup yields CDR1 MNHNS and CDR2 SASEGT. CDR3 size: 16 residues. The CDR3 DNA reads TGTGCCAGCAGTGAAAGGGGAGGGCTAGGGGTCTACGAGCAGTACTTC. Translated, it gives CASSERGGLGVYEQYF.

The chain links TRBV6-5 to TRBJ2-7; TRBD1 aligns across 8 bases. The V gene end was trimmed by 5 bases and the J gene end by 4 bases; junction bases not matched to a gene: 10. CDR3 length equals 15 residues. Germline V gene sequence: CDR1 MNHEY, CDR2 SVGAGI. CDR3 in DNA: TGTGCCAGCAGTGTCACCGGGACAGGCCTATACGAGCAGTACTTC. Translated: CASSVTGTGLYEQYF.

The chain joins TRBV7-2 to TRBJ1-1; tentative D call: TRBD1 (5 bases). Germline V gene lookup returns CDR1 SGHTA and CDR2 FQGNSA. The CDR3 spans 13 residues. V was pared by 1 base and J by 7 bases, with 10 bases between. CDR3 coding DNA: TGTGCCAGCAGCTTAGGACAGATTGGTGAAGCTTTCTTT. Translating it yields CASSLGQIGEAFF.

The genes are TRBV5-8 and TRBJ1-5; D call uncertain. Per germline, CDR1 SGHTS and CDR2 YDEGEE. CDR3 length equals 13 residues. V shed 4 bases and J shed 4 bases, with 9 bases lying between them. CDR3 DNA sequence: TGTGCCAGCAGCCGAACGGGGAATCAGCCCCAGCATTTT. Protein: CASSRTGNQPQHF.

The DNA of the CDR3 is TGTGCCGGCGGGACAGGTTCCTACGAGCAGTACTTC. Its protein product is CAGGTGSYEQYF. This chain links TRBV6-1 with TRBJ2-7; 8 nucleotides agree with TRBD1. With V trimmed by 11 bases and J by 1 base, 4 bases remained unmatched. Germline assignment: CDR1 MNHNS and CDR2 SASEGT. The CDR3 is 12 residues long.

This rearrangement joins TRBV2 to TRBJ1-1; possibly TRBD1 for D (5 bases). CDR1 is SNHLY and CDR2 is FYNNEI in the germline V gene. V lost 1 base and J 0 bases, leaving 12 bases between the germline ends. There are 16 residues in the CDR3. The CDR3 sequence: CASSEGAGNMNTEAFF. The CDR3 coding sequence is TGTGCCAGCAGTGAAGGGGCAGGGAATATGAACACTGAAGCTTTCTTT.

This chain links TRBV7-8 with TRBJ2-7; TRBD2 aligns across 11 bases. The germline V gene encodes CDR1 SGHVS and CDR2 FQNEAQ. Trimming cost V 3 bases and J 6 bases; bases outside gene matches: 13. The CDR3 has 17 residues. The CDR3 sequence is CASSFSLGASGRSEQYF. CDR3 coding DNA: TGTGCCAGCAGCTTTTCCCTAGGGGCTAGCGGGAGGTCCGAGCAGTACTTC.

The gene calls are TRBV27 and TRBJ2-7; a weak D match, TRBD1 (5 bases). The CDR3 extends over 15 amino acids. The V end lost 5 bases, the J end lost 2 bases, and 16 bases lay between the germline ends. Looked up from germline, CDR1 is MNHEY and CDR2 is SMNVEV (reference sequence). CDR3 in amino acids: CASSPLGLGAYEQYF. CDR3 nucleotides: TGTGCCAGCAGTCCACTGGGGCTAGGGGCCTACGAGCAGTACTTC.

V is TRBV27 and J is TRBJ2-3, with TRBD2 identical over 16 bases. Germline V CDR1 and CDR2: MNHEY, SMNVEV (reference sequence). V was clipped by 6 bases and J by 3 bases; unmatched bases: 9. The CDR3 runs to 18 residues. The DNA for the CDR3 is TGTGCCAGCAGACCTCCGGGACTAGCGGGAGGGGGGACAGATACGCAGTATTTT. Translating gives CASRPPGLAGGGTDTQYF.

V gene TRBV29-1 combines with J gene TRBJ2-2; 7 nucleotides match TRBD2. The ends lost 6 bases at V and 2 bases at J; junction bases unmatched: 6. Germline CDR1 reads SQVTM; CDR2 reads ANQGSEA. CDR3 length: 14 residues. CDR3 sequence reads: CSVMTSPNTGELFF. The CDR3 bases are TGCAGCGTCATGACTAGCCCTAACACCGGGGAGCTGTTTTTT.

The CDR3 sequence is CASSFSGTDTQYF. Here the CDR3 DNA reads TGTGCCAGCAGCTTTAGCGGCACAGATACGCAGTATTTT. The rearrangement joins TRBV11-2 to TRBJ2-3; weak D call: TRBD2 (5 bases). Germline lookup yields CDR1 SGHAT and CDR2 FQNNGV. CDR3 length: 13 amino acids. Trimming shortened V by 3 bases and J by 1 base, and 5 bases separated the two germline ends. The whole variable domain, filled in from reference TRBV11-2 and TRBJ2-3, reads EAGVAQSPRYKIIEKRQSVAFWCNPISGHATLYWYQQILGQGPKLLIQFQNNGVVDDSQLPKDRFSAERLKGVDSTLKIQPAKLEDSAVYLCASSFSGTDTQYFGPGTRLTVL.

The V gene is TRBV7-2, the J gene TRBJ1-2; 9 nucleotides match TRBD1. V trimming: 3 bases; J trimming: 8 bases; junction bases outside the gene matches: 10. Germline V gene lookup returns CDR1 SGHTA and CDR2 FQGNSA. This CDR3 has 15 amino acids. CDR3 bases: TGTGCCAGCAGCTTCGCCTTACAGGGGGCCAGGGGCTACACCTTC. Residues: CASSFALQGARGYTF.

This chain uses TRBV10-1 with TRBJ1-1; TRBD1 matches at 8 bases. CDR3 length equals 15 residues. CDR1 and CDR2 (germline): WNHNN, SYGVQD (reference sequence). The trim removed 6 bases at V and 5 bases at J, leaving 11 bases unmatched. This CDR3 reads CASSPGQGSWTEAFF. The CDR3 nucleotides are TGCGCCAGCAGCCCCGGACAGGGCTCATGGACTGAAGCTTTCTTT.

This clone was seen more than once but under ten times. This sequence joins TRBV29-1 and TRBJ2-1; no clear D. Per the germline V gene, CDR1 is SQVTM and CDR2 is ANQGSEA. The CDR3 totals 13 residues. V was trimmed by 8 bases and J by 2 bases, leaving 13 bases between them. The CDR3 DNA reads as TGCAGCCTCTCAGGCATCCCCTACAATGAGCAGTTCTTC. Amino acid sequence: CSLSGIPYNEQFF.